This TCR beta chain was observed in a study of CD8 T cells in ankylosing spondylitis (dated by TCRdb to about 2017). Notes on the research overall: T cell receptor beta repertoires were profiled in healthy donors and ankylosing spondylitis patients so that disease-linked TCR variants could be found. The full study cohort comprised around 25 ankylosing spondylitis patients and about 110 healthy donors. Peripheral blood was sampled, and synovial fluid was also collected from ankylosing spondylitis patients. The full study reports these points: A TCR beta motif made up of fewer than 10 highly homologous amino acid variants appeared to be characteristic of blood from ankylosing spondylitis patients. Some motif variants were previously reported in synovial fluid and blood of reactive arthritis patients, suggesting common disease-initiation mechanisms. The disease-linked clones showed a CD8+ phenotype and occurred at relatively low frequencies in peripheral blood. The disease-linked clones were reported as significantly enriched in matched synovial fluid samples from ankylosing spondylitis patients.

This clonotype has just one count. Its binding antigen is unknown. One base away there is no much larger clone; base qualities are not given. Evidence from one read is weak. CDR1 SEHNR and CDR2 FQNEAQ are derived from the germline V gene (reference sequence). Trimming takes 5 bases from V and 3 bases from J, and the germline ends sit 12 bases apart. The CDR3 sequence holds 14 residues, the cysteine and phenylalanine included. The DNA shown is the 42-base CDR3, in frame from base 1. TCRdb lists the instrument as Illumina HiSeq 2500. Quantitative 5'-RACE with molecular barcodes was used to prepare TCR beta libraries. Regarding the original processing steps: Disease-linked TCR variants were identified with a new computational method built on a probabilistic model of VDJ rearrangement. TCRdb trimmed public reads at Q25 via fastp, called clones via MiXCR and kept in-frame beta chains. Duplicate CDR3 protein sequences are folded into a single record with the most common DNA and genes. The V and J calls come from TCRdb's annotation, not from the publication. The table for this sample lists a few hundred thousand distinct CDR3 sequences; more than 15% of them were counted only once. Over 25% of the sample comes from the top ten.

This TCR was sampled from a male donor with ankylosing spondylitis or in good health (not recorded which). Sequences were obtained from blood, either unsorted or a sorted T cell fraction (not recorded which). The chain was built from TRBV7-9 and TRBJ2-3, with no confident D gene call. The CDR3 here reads CASSPRKATDTQYF. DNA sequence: TGTGCCAGCAGCCCAAGGAAAGCAACAGATACGCAGTATTTT.